This T cell receptor (beta chain) comes out of a study of radiation and T cells in renal cell carcinoma. About the study: Nephrectomy followed 15 Gy stereotactic body radiation by 4 weeks.

CDR3 length: 14 amino acids. The V end was cut by 5 bases, the J end by 5 bases, with 15 bases between. Germline assignment: CDR1 SGHDN and CDR2 FVKESK. Points from the study as a whole: Top tumor clonotypes rose in blood 2 weeks post-radiation, then contracted. Baseline intratumoral clonotype presence is unknown without pretreatment biopsies.

Only one count was recorded for this clone. The antigen remains undetermined. Sample time point: blood 2 weeks post-SBRT. Described treatment: 15 Gy SBRT to primary tumor, nephrectomy 4 weeks later. Generated by immunoSEQ multiplex PCR, the TCRdb table keeps only in-frame clones and is missing some. This sample has about 58,000 clones, with about 80% found just once. This specimen was blood, taken from a patient whose treatment included radiotherapy and nephrectomy. This sequence was found in a man aged 55-75 years with renal cell carcinoma. The J gene is TRBJ2-5, the V gene TRBV14; possibly TRBD2 for D (6 bases). This chain's CDR3 is CASSTRGVWETQYF. CDR3 coding DNA: TGTGCCAGCAGCACTCGCGGGGTTTGGGAGACCCAGTACTTC.